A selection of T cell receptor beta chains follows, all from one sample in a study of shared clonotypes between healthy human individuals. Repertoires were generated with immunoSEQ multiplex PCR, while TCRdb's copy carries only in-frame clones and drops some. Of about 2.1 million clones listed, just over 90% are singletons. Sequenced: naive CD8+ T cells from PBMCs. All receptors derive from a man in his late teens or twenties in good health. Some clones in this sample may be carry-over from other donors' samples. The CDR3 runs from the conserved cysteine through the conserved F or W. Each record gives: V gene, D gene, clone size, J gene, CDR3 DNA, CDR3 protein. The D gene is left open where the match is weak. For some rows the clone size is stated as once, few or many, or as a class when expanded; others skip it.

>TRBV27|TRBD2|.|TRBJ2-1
TGTGCCAGCACCATCAGCGGGAGTTCCTACAATGAGCAGTTCTTC
CASTISGSSYNEQFF
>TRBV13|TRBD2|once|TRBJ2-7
TGTGCCAGCAGCTCCAGTAGCGGGCAGACTACTTACGAGCAGTACTTC
CASSSSSGQTTYEQYF
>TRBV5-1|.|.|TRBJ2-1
TGCGCCAGCAGCTTGCAAGGCCCTGCGCAGTTCTTC
CASSLQGPAQFF
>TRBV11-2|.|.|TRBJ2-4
TGTGCCAGCAGCTTAGGGACTTCGAGAGCCAAAAACATTCAGTACTTC
CASSLGTSRAKNIQYF
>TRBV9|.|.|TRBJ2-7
TGTGCCAGCAGCGTGTCCCCGGGCGTGGGCGAGCAGTACTTC
CASSVSPGVGEQYF
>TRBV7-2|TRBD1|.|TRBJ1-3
TGTGCCAGCAGCTTAGCCAGACAGGGGCCTAGTTCGATCGTTGCGGGAAACACCATATATTTT
CASSLARQGPSSIVAGNTIYF
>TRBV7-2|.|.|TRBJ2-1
TGTGCCAGCAGCTTAGATGCCGGGGCAGCCTACAATGAGCAGTTCTTC
CASSLDAGAAYNEQFF
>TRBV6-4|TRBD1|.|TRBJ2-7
TGTGCCAGCAAATCGACAGGGCCCGAGCAGTACTTC
CASKSTGPEQYF
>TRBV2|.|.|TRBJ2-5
TGTGCCAGCAGTGTCCCCAGGGCGGGACACCGGCAACCAGAGACCCAGTACTTC
CASSVPRAGHRQPETQYF
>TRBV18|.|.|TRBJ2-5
TGTGCCAGCTCACCACACCAGGGGCGAGGGGAGACCCAGTACTTC
CASSPHQGRGETQYF
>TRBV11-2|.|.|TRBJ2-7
TGTGCCAGCAGCGGACAAAAACAGAATCCCGCCTACGAGCAGTACTTC
CASSGQKQNPAYEQYF
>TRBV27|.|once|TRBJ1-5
TGTGCCAGCAGTTTAACGGGGAACAGCAATCAGCCCCAGCATTTT
CASSLTGNSNQPQHF
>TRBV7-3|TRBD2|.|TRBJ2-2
TGTGCCAGCAGCTTTTACTTAGCGGGAGGGCCTAACGGGGAGCTGTTTTTT
CASSFYLAGGPNGELFF
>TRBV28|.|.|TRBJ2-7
TGTGCCAGCAAATCGACAGGTTCCGCCGAGCAGTACTTC
CASKSTGSAEQYF
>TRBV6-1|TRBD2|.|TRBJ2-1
TGTGCCAGCAGCGAAGGGACTAGCGGACCTGACGGTGAGCAGTTCTTC
CASSEGTSGPDGEQFF
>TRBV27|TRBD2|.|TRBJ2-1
TGTGCCAGCAGTTTTCGGGACTACCTGAACAATGAGCAGTTCTTC
CASSFRDYLNNEQFF
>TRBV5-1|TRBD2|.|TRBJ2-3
TGCGCCAGCAGCTGGAATCTAGCGGGAGTAGGAGATACGCAGTATTTT
CASSWNLAGVGDTQYF
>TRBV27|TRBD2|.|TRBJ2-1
TGTGCCAGCAGGAGACTAGCGATCTACAATGAGCAGTTCTTC
CASRRLAIYNEQFF
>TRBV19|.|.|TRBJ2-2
TGTGCCAGTAGTCCGGGGGGCGCCGCGACCGGGGAGCTGTTTTTT
CASSPGGAATGELFF
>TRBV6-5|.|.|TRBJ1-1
TGTGCCAGCAGCTCCGTGGGGGTTGGTGCAGTTTGGGCTTTCTTT
CASSSVGVGAVWAFF
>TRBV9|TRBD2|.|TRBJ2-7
TGTGCCAGCAGCGCCGGACTAGCGGATTACGAGCAGTACTTC
CASSAGLADYEQYF
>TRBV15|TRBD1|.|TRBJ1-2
TGTGCCACCAGCAGTCGACAGGGAACTAACTATGGCTACACCTTC
CATSSRQGTNYGYTF
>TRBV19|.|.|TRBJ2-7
TGTGCCAGTAGTATGAGACAGTTCCCTTCCTACGAGCAGTACTTC
CASSMRQFPSYEQYF
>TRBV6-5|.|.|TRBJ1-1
TGTGCCAGCAGTTATACGTACGGCACGAACACTGAAGCTTTCTTT
CASSYTYGTNTEAFF
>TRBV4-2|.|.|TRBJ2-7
TGTGCCAGCAGCCAAGGGGTAGAATACGAGCAGTACTTC
CASSQGVEYEQYF
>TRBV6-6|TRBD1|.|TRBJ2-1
TGTGCCAGCAGTGGGTCCCGGGACAGGGGCAATGAGCAGTTCTTC
CASSGSRDRGNEQFF
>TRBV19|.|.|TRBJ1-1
TGTGCCAGTACCGACAGGAACACTGAAGCTTTCTTT
CASTDRNTEAFF
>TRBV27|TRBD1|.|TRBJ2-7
TGTGCCAGCAGTTTAGGACAGGGGAATCGGGTGGGGCAGTACTTC
CASSLGQGNRVGQYF
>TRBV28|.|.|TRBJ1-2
TGTGCCAGCAGTTTACAAGGGACCTACTATGGCTACACCTTC
CASSLQGTYYGYTF
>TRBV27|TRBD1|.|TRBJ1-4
TGTGCCAGCAGTTTTTCGGCGGGACAGATTAATGAAAAACTGTTTTTT
CASSFSAGQINEKLFF
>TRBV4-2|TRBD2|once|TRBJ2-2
TGTGCCAGCAGCCCGACGGGACTAGCCGATCTCAGGGAGCTGTTTTTT
CASSPTGLADLRELFF
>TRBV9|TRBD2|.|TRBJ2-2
TGTGCCAGCAGCGGGTTTAGCGGGAGGGAGAACACCGGGGAGCTGTTTTTT
CASSGFSGRENTGELFF
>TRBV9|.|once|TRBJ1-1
TGTGCCAGCAGCGGGGGCATGAGGCCGCCGGCCGAAGCTTTCTTT
CASSGGMRPPAEAFF
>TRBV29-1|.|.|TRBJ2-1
TGCAGCGTTGATCGGGACAATGAGCAGTTCTTC
CSVDRDNEQFF
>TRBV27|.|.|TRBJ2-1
TGTGCCAGCCGTTCGCTACCCAACTTTGAGGCGGGGCGGTACAATGAGCAGTTCTTC
CASRSLPNFEAGRYNEQFF